A single T cell receptor beta chain is shown here with its context. This entry belongs to a study of blood T cell repertoires in COVID-19. This table comes from immunoSEQ multiplex PCR, and its TCRdb copy is limited to in-frame clones, with some not included. The sample shows 80,000 to 95,000 clones, approximately 90% of them seen only once. Sequencing used peripheral blood. This clonotype originated in a woman aged 50 to 65 with active or convalescent COVID-19.

CDR3 loop: CASSQEYYGTSFF. The DNA for the CDR3 is TGTGCCAGCAGCCAAGAATATTATGGGACTTCGTTCTTC. This chain connects TRBV14 to TRBJ2-1, with a possible D match to TRBD2 (6 bases). The CDR3 length is 13 residues. Trimming left V 0 bases short and J 15 bases short, with 15 bases between. CDR1 SGHDN and CDR2 FVKESK come from the germline V gene.